The T cell receptor beta chain under discussion was sequenced for a study of somatic mutations in cytotoxic T cells in rheumatoid arthritis. Sequencing used immunoSEQ multiplex PCR; TCRdb keeps in-frame clones, though not all of them. Among about 27,000 clones listed, roughly four fifths were seen once. Study-level results: Age-matched healthy controls and rheumatoid arthritis patients had CD8+ T-cell clonality that did not differ significantly.

This CDR3 has 16 amino acids. CDR1 is GTSNPN, CDR2 SVGIG, per germline (reference sequence). V lost 1 base and J lost 0; bases outside the gene matches: 8. This clone is a singleton in its sample. What it binds is not known. The receptor was derived from a woman in her late teens or twenties in good health. Sequencing was done on a sample of CD8+ T cells sorted from blood. The chain couples TRBV30 to TRBJ2-7; 8 bases match TRBD1. The CDR3 sequence: CAWSGDRDRSSYEQYF. The CDR3 DNA is TGTGCCTGGAGTGGGGATAGGGACAGGAGCTCCTACGAGCAGTACTTC. The variable domain in full, with the rest retrieved from reference TRBV30 and TRBJ2-7, is SQTIHQWPATLVQPVGSPLSLECTVEGTSNPNLYWYRQAAGRGLQLLFYSVGIGQISSEVPQNLSASRPQDRQFILSSKKLLLSDSGFYLCAWSGDRDRSSYEQYFGPGTRLTVT.